Given below is one T cell receptor (beta chain) in context. The sample originates from a study of blood T cell repertoires in COVID-19. Germline CDR1 reads MDHEN; CDR2 reads SYDVKM. V was shortened by 3 bases and J by 0 bases, with 5 bases between the two germline ends. The length of the CDR3 is 14 residues. The protocol was immunoSEQ multiplex PCR, while the TCRdb copy is restricted to in-frame clones and leaves out a portion. The repertoire holds a few hundred thousand clones, with about 85% as singletons. Each recovered donor of Cohort 3 presented with two negative PCRs, clearance, or symptom resolution.

This sequence was found in a man in his forties who had recovered from COVID-19. Sequencing was performed on PBMCs or T cells enriched from blood (not recorded which). This chain uses TRBV28 with TRBJ1-4, with unresolved D. CDR3 sequence (DNA): TGTGCCAGCAGTTTCTCTCCAACTAATGAAAAACTGTTTTTT. Its protein is CASSFSPTNEKLFF.